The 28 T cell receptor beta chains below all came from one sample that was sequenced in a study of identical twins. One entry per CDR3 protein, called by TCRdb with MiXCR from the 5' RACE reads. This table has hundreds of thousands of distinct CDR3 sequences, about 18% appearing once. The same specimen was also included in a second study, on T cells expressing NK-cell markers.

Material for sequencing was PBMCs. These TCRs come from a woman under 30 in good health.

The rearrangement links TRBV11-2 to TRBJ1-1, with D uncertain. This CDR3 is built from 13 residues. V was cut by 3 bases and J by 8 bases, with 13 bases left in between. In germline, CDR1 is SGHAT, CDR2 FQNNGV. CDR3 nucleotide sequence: TGTGCCAGCAGCTTGGAGCGAAGGGCGGAAGCTTTCTTT. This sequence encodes CASSLERRAEAFF.

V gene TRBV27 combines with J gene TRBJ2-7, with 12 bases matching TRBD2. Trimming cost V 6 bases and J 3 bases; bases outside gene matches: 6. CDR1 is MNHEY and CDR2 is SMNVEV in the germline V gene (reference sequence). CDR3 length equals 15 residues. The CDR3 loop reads CASRVASGRVYEQYF. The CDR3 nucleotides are TGTGCCAGCAGGGTCGCTAGCGGGAGGGTCTACGAGCAGTACTTC.

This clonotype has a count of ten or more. The CDR3 DNA reads TGCGCCAGCAGCGATCAACCGGGACAGGGGGCCGGCTACACCTTC. Its translation: CASSDQPGQGAGYTF. The gene calls are TRBV5-1 and TRBJ1-2, with 12 bases fitting TRBD1. The V segment lost 4 bases and the J segment 8 bases; nucleotides outside the gene matches: 9. Germline assignment: CDR1 SGHRS and CDR2 YFSETQ. The CDR3 length is 15 residues.

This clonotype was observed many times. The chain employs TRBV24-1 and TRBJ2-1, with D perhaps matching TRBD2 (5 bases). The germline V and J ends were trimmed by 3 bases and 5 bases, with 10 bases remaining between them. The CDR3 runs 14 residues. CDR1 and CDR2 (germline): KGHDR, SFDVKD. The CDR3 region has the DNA TGTGCCACCAGTGATCCGACTACTAACAATGAGCAGTTCTTC. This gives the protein CATSDPTTNNEQFF.

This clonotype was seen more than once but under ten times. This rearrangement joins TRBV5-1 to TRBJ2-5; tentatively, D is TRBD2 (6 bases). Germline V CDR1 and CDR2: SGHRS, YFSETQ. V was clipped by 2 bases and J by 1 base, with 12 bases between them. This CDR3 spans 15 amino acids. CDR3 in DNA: TGCGCCAGCAGCTTATTTGGCGGGGCCCAAGAGACCCAGTACTTC. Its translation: CASSLFGGAQETQYF. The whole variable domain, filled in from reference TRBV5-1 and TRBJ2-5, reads KAGVTQTPRYLIKTRGQQVTLSCSPISGHRSVSWYQQTPGQGLQFLFEYFSETQRNKGNFPGRFSGRQFSNSRSEMNVSTLELGDSALYLCASSLFGGAQETQYFGPGTRLLVL.

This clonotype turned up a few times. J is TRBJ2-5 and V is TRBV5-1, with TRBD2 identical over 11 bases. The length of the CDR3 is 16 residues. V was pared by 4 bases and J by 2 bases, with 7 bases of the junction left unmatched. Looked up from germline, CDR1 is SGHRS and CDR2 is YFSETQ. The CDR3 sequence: CASSTASGGRQETQYF. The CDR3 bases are TGCGCCAGCAGCACCGCTAGCGGGGGGCGACAAGAGACCCAGTACTTC.

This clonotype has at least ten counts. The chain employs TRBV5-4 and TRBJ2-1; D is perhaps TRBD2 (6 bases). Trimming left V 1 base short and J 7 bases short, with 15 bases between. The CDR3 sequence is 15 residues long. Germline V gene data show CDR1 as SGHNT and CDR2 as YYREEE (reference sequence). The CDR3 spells CASSLNGGLRNEQFF. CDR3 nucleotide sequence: TGTGCCAGCAGCTTGAACGGAGGGCTTAGGAATGAGCAGTTCTTC.

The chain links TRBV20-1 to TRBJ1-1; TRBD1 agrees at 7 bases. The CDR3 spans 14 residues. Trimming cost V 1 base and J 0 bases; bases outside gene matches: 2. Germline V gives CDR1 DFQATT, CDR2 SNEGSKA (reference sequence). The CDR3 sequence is CSARVGQMNTEAFF. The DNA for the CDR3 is TGCAGTGCTAGAGTGGGACAGATGAACACTGAAGCTTTCTTT.

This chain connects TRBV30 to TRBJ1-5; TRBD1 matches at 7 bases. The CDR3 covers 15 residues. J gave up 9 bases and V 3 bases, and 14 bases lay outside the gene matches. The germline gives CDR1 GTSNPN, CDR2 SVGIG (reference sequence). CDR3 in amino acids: CAWSPSRQGGRPQHF. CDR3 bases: TGTGCCTGGAGCCCCTCCCGACAGGGAGGTCGGCCCCAGCATTTT.

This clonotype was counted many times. The CDR3 region has the DNA TGCAGTGCAGGACTAGCGGGGGGACCCTACGAGCAGTACTTC. Protein: CSAGLAGGPYEQYF. The V and J genes are TRBV20-1 and TRBJ2-7; 14 positions match TRBD2. V was pared by 6 bases and J by 2 bases, with 3 bases of the junction left unmatched. Per the germline V gene, CDR1 is DFQATT and CDR2 is SNEGSKA (reference sequence). The CDR3 spans 14 residues.

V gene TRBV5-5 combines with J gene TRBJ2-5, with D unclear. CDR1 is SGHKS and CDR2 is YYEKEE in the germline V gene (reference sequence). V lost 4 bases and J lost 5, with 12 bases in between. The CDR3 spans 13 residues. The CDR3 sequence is CASSLRRPETQYF. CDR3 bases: TGTGCCAGCAGCCTTAGGCGTCCGGAGACCCAGTACTTC.

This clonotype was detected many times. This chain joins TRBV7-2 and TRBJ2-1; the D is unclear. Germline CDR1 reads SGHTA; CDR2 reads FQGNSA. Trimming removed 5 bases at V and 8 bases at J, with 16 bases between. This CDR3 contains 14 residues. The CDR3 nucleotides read TGTGCCAGCAGCCTCCTCCCGGGCGCCCATGAGCAGTTCTTC. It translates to CASSLLPGAHEQFF.

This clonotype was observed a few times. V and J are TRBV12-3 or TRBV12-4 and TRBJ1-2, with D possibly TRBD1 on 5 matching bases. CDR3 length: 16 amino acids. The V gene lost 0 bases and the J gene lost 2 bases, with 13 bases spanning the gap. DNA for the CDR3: TGTGCCAGCAGTTTAGCCGGTTTGGGGACGAACTATGGCTACACCTTC. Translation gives CASSLAGLGTNYGYTF.

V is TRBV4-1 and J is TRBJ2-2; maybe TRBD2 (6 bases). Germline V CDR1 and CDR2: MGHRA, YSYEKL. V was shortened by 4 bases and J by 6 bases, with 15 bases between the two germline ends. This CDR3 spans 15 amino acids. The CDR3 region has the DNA TGCGCCAGCAGCCTTCTCGGGGGAGTGGCCGGGGAGCTGTTTTTT. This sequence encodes CASSLLGGVAGELFF.

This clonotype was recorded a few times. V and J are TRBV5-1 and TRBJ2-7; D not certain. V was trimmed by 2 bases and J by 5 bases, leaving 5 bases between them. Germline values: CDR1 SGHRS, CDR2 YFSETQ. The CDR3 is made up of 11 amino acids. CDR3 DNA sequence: TGCGCCAGCAGCTTTCACGACGAGCAGTACTTC. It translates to CASSFHDEQYF. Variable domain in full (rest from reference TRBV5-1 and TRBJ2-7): KAGVTQTPRYLIKTRGQQVTLSCSPISGHRSVSWYQQTPGQGLQFLFEYFSETQRNKGNFPGRFSGRQFSNSRSEMNVSTLELGDSALYLCASSFHDEQYFGPGTRLTVT.

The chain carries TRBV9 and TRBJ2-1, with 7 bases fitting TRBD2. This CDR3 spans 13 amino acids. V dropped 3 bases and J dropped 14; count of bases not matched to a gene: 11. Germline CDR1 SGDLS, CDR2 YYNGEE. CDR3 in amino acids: CASSEVVAGSKFF. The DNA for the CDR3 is TGTGCCAGCAGCGAGGTGGTAGCGGGCTCCAAGTTCTTC.

CDR3 nucleotide sequence: TGTGCCAGCTCACCACCGTCGGGAGATTCACCCCTCCACTTT. This sequence encodes CASSPPSGDSPLHF. The V and J genes are TRBV18 and TRBJ1-6; D not resolved. Trimming left V 0 bases short and J 8 bases short, with 8 bases between. Germline lookup yields CDR1 KGHSH and CDR2 LQKENI. This CDR3 spans 14 amino acids.

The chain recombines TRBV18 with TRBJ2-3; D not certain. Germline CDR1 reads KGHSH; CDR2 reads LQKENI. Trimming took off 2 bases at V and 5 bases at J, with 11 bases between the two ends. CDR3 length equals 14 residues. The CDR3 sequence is CASSPSSVEDTQYF. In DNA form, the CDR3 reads TGTGCCAGCTCACCATCGTCTGTAGAAGATACGCAGTATTTT.

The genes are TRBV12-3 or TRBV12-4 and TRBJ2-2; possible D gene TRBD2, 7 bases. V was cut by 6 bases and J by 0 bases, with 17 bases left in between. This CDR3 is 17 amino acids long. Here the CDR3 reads CASRGGPGLPNTGELFF. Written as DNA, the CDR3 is TGTGCCAGCAGGGGGGGGCCCGGGTTGCCGAACACCGGGGAGCTGTTTTTT.

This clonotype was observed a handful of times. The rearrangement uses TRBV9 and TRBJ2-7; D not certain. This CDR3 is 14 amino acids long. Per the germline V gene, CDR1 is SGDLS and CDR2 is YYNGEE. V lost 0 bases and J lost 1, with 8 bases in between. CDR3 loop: CASSVEPVSYEQYF. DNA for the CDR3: TGTGCCAGCAGCGTAGAGCCCGTTTCCTACGAGCAGTACTTC.

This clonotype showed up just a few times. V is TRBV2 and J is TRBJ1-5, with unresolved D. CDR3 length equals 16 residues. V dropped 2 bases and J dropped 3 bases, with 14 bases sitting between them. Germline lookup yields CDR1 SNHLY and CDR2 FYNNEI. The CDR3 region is CASSESTGGPNQPQHF. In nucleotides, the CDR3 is TGTGCCAGCAGTGAATCAACTGGAGGGCCCAATCAGCCCCAGCATTTT.

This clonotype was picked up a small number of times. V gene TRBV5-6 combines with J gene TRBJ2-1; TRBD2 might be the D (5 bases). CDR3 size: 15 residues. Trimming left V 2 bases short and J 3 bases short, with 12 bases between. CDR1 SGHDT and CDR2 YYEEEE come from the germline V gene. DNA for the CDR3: TGTGCCAGCAGCTTTAGAAGCGGAAACTACAATGAGCAGTTCTTC. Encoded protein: CASSFRSGNYNEQFF.

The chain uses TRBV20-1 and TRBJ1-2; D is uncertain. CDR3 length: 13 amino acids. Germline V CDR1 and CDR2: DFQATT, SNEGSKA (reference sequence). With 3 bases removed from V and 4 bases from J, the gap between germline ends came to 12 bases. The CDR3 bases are TGCAGTGCTAGGAGGGAACACGTCTATGGCTACACCTTC. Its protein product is CSARREHVYGYTF.

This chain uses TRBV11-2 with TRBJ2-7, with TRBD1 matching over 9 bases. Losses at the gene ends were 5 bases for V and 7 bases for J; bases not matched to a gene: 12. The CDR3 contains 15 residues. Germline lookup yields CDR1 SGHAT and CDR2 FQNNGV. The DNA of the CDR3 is TGTGCCAGCAGCCCCTGGGACAGGGCCCCCAGGGAGCAGTACTTC. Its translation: CASSPWDRAPREQYF.

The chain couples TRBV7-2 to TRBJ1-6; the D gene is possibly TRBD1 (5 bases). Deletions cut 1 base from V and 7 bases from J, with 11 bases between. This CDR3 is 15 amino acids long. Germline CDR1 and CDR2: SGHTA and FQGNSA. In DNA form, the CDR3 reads TGTGCCAGCAGCTTAGGGCAGGGTAGAAATTCACCCCTCCACTTT. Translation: CASSLGQGRNSPLHF. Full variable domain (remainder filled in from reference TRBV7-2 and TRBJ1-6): GAGVSQSPSNKVTEKGKDVELRCDPISGHTALYWYRQSLGQGLEFLIYFQGNSAPDKSGLPSDRFSAERTGGSVSTLTIQRTQQEDSAVYLCASSLGQGRNSPLHFGNGTRLTVT.

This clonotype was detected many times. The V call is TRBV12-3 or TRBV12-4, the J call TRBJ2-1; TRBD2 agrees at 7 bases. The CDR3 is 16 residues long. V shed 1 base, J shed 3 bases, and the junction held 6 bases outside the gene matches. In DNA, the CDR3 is TGTGCCAGCAGTTTAGGGCTAGCGGTAAACTACAATGAGCAGTTCTTC. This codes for CASSLGLAVNYNEQFF.

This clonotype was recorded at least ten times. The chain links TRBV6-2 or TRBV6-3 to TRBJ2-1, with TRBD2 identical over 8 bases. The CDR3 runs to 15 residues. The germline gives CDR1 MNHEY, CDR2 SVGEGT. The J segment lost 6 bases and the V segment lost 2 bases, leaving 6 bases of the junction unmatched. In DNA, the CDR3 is TGTGCCAGCAGTTACCGAACTAGCGGTCCCAATGAGCAGTTCTTC. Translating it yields CASSYRTSGPNEQFF.

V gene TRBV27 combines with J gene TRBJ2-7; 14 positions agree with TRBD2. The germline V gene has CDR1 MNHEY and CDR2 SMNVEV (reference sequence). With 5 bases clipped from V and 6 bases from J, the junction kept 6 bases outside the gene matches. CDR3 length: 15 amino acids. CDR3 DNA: TGTGCCAGCAGTCCCCGGACTAGCGGGAGGATCGAGCAGTACTTC. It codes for CASSPRTSGRIEQYF.